The rows below give T cell receptor beta chains drawn from one sample of a study of T cells in Graves' hyperthyroidism and ophthalmopathy. TCRdb passed the multiplex PCR reads through MiXCR, listing each CDR3 protein once. The sample includes about 590,000 distinct CDR3 sequences, approximately 15% of them seen just once. The specimen was blood. The source is a woman aged 18-29 years with Graves' ophthalmopathy. Each CDR3 is given with its conserved first and last residue. The order of the fields is J gene, V gene, D gene, clone size, CDR3 protein, CDR3 DNA. D genes are given only for firm matches. Clone size is not always given. Where it is, it says once, few, many or a class for expanded clones.

>TRBJ1-2|TRBV4-1|TRBD1|NA
CASSPPGQSSLRTF
TGCGCCAGCAGCCCTCCGGGACAGTCGTCATTAAGGACCTTC
>TRBJ2-5|TRBV28|NA|many
CASSFIRDLETQYF
TGTGCCAGCAGTTTTATAAGGGACTTAGAGACCCAGTACTTC
>TRBJ1-5|TRBV27|TRBD1|many
CASSSWTGGWTGHQPQHF
TGTGCCAGCAGTTCCTGGACAGGGGGCTGGACTGGCCATCAGCCCCAGCATTTT
>TRBJ2-3|TRBV24-1|NA|many
CATSDFSGRGGLDTQYF
TGTGCCACCAGTGATTTTTCCGGCAGGGGCGGTTTAGATACGCAGTATTTT
>TRBJ2-4|TRBV27|NA|few
CASSRGAKNIQYF
TGTGCCAGCAGCCGGGGAGCCAAAAACATTCAGTACTTC
>TRBJ1-5|TRBV28|TRBD1|many
CASSLSLRDRAIRGAQHF
TGTGCCAGCAGTTTAAGTCTCAGAGACAGGGCCATCCGTGGGGCCCAGCATTTT
>TRBJ2-1|TRBV29-1|TRBD1|many
CSALGQGTYNEQFF
TGCAGCGCCCTGGGACAGGGTACTTACAATGAGCAGTTCTTC
>TRBJ2-2|TRBV9|NA|many
CASSVGGSGTGELFF
TGTGCCAGCAGCGTAGGTGGCAGCGGTACCGGGGAGCTGTTTTTT
>TRBJ1-5|TRBV2|NA|many
CASSEGFGQPQHF
TGTGCCAGCAGTGAGGGATTTGGTCAGCCCCAGCATTTT
>TRBJ2-2|TRBV18|NA|few
CASSQEVPRSSTGELFF
TGTGCCAGCTCACAAGAGGTTCCGAGGTCCTCCACCGGGGAGCTGTTTTTT
>TRBJ2-3|TRBV7-2|TRBD2|NA
CASSLDWTSGTSTDTQYF
TGTGCCAGCAGCTTAGACTGGACTAGCGGGACGAGCACAGATACGCAGTATTTT
>TRBJ2-1|TRBV24-1|TRBD2|many
CATSETSGTFRKQFF
TGTGCCACCAGCGAGACTAGCGGGACGTTTAGAAAGCAGTTCTTC
>TRBJ2-1|TRBV19|NA|NA
CASSRGSRQFF
TGTGCCAGTAGTCGCGGATCGCGGCAGTTCTTC
>TRBJ1-3|TRBV5-8|NA|few
CASSLSGPTIYF
TGTGCCAGCAGCTTGTCCGGGCCCACCATATATTTT
>TRBJ2-1|TRBV29-1|NA|NA
CSVFMGNEQFF
TGCAGCGTCTTCATGGGGAATGAGCAGTTCTTC
>TRBJ1-1|TRBV9|TRBD1|many
CASSPRQGKVTEAFF
TGTGCCAGCAGCCCCCGACAGGGGAAGGTGACTGAAGCTTTCTTT
>TRBJ2-7|TRBV30|NA|many
CAWSVQRYAGSYEQYF
TGTGCCTGGAGTGTACAAAGGTATGCAGGCTCCTACGAGCAGTACTTC
>TRBJ2-7|TRBV4-3|NA|few
CASSQELGAGTYEQYF
TGCGCCAGCAGCCAAGAACTTGGGGCAGGGACCTACGAGCAGTACTTC
>TRBJ1-4|TRBV5-8|NA|many
CASSLDRTNEKLFF
TGTGCCAGCAGCTTGGACAGAACTAATGAAAAACTGTTTTTT
>TRBJ2-2|TRBV27|TRBD2|NA
CASGFLAAMGTGELFF
TGTGCCAGCGGATTCCTAGCGGCCATGGGGACCGGGGAGCTGTTTTTT
>TRBJ2-1|TRBV4-2|TRBD2|NA
CASSQGGLAGENEQFF
TGTGCCAGCAGCCAAGGGGGACTAGCGGGTGAAAATGAGCAGTTCTTC
>TRBJ2-2|TRBV6-5|TRBD1|NA
CASSYEGAGNTGELFF
TGTGCCAGCAGTTACGAGGGGGCAGGGAACACCGGGGAGCTGTTTTTT
>TRBJ2-5|TRBV4-1|NA|once
CASSQVDRLETQYF
TGCGCCAGCAGCCAAGTTGATCGGTTGGAGACCCAGTACTTC
>TRBJ2-7|TRBV7-2|NA|many
CASSEDRTQQYF
TGTGCCAGCAGCGAAGACAGGACTCAGCAGTACTTC
>TRBJ1-2|TRBV9|NA|many
CASSVGETGRLYGYTF
TGTGCCAGCAGCGTAGGGGAGACAGGAAGACTCTATGGCTACACCTTC
>TRBJ2-2|TRBV27|NA|NA
CASSSHNTGELFF
TGTGCCAGCAGCTCACATAACACCGGGGAGCTGTTTTTT
>TRBJ2-1|TRBV11-2|NA|many
CASSPLAPNEQFF
TGTGCCAGCAGTCCGTTAGCCCCTAATGAGCAGTTCTTC
>TRBJ1-2|TRBV30|TRBD1|many
CAWRGQGDYGYTF
TGTGCCTGGAGGGGACAGGGGGACTATGGCTACACCTTC
>TRBJ1-5|TRBV27|NA|many
CASSPGQTHQPQHF
TGTGCCAGCAGTCCCGGACAGACCCATCAGCCCCAGCATTTT
>TRBJ2-4|TRBV2|NA|NA
CASIRPSRAKNVQYF
TGTGCCAGCATCCGCCCGAGTCGAGCCAAAAACGTTCAGTACTTC
>TRBJ1-5|TRBV27|TRBD1|many
CASSRHRGSDQPQHF
TGTGCCAGCAGCCGCCACAGGGGATCCGATCAGCCCCAGCATTTT
>TRBJ1-1|TRBV27|NA|few
CASSLFPFAGRTTEAFF
TGTGCCAGCAGTTTATTCCCCTTTGCCGGGAGGACCACTGAAGCTTTCTTT
>TRBJ2-7|TRBV3-1|TRBD2|many
CASSQSVSGAYEQYF
TGTGCCAGCAGCCAATCGGTGAGCGGGGCCTACGAGCAGTACTTC
>TRBJ1-5|TRBV11-2|NA|many
CASSFEAYSNQPQHF
TGTGCCAGCAGCTTTGAGGCTTATAGCAATCAGCCCCAGCATTTT
>TRBJ2-1|TRBV20-1|TRBD2|many
CSAPSGSSYNEQFF
TGCAGTGCGCCTAGCGGGAGTTCCTACAATGAGCAGTTCTTC
>TRBJ2-1|TRBV20-1|TRBD2|many
CSARRPSGSTSYNEQFF
TGCAGTGCTAGAAGGCCTAGCGGGAGTACCTCCTACAATGAGCAGTTCTTC
>TRBJ2-3|TRBV19|TRBD2|few
CASSKSSGDGRTDTQYF
TGTGCCAGTAGTAAGTCTAGCGGAGACGGAAGAACAGATACGCAGTATTTT
>TRBJ2-7|TRBV6-1|NA|few
CASSEVQSYEQYF
TGTGCCAGCAGTGAAGTTCAGAGCTACGAGCAGTACTTC
>TRBJ2-3|TRBV20-1|TRBD2|many
CSASGLAGLTDTQYF
TGCAGTGCTTCGGGACTAGCGGGACTCACAGATACGCAGTATTTT
>TRBJ2-5|TRBV30|NA|many
CAWTPQETQYF
TGTGCCTGGACCCCACAAGAGACCCAGTACTTC
>TRBJ2-3|TRBV7-9|TRBD1|many
CASSQGQDTDTQYF
TGTGCCAGCAGCCAGGGACAGGACACAGATACGCAGTATTTT
>TRBJ2-1|TRBV3-1|NA|NA
CASFGGRRNEQFF
TGTGCCAGCTTCGGGGGGCGGCGCAATGAGCAGTTCTTC
>TRBJ1-1|TRBV27|NA|few
CASSGGDGNTEAFF
TGTGCCAGCAGTGGAGGGGACGGGAACACTGAAGCTTTCTTT
>TRBJ2-7|TRBV28|NA|few
CASSLTGQLSYEQYF
TGTGCCAGCAGTTTAACTGGACAGCTCTCCTACGAGCAGTACTTC
>TRBJ1-2|TRBV5-6|NA|many
CASSLGGPGGYTF
TGTGCCAGCAGCTTGGGGGGCCCAGGGGGCTACACCTTC
>TRBJ2-1|TRBV6-6|NA|many
CASSYSGTLDEQFF
TGTGCCAGCAGTTACTCGGGTACTTTGGATGAGCAGTTCTTC
>TRBJ2-7|TRBV7-2|TRBD1|many
CASSLSRDRTSYEQYF
TGTGCCAGCAGCCTCTCCCGGGACAGGACTTCCTACGAGCAGTACTTC
>TRBJ2-3|TRBV7-6|NA|many
CASSRRDTQYF
TGTGCCAGCAGCCGAAGAGATACGCAGTATTTT
>TRBJ2-5|TRBV28|TRBD1|many
CASSFFDRAGTQYF
TGTGCCAGCAGTTTCTTTGACAGGGCGGGGACCCAGTACTTC
>TRBJ2-2|TRBV6-1|TRBD2|many
CASSLSGSGAGELFF
TGTGCCAGCAGTTTGAGCGGGAGCGGGGCCGGGGAGCTGTTTTTT
>TRBJ2-1|TRBV11-3|TRBD2|many
CASSSQTAGGENEQFF
TGTGCCAGCAGCTCCCAAACGGCGGGAGGGGAGAATGAGCAGTTCTTC
>TRBJ2-1|TRBV7-2|NA|many
CASSLARGAPYNEQFF
TGTGCCAGCAGCTTAGCGAGGGGGGCCCCCTACAATGAGCAGTTCTTC
>TRBJ1-5|TRBV9|TRBD1|NA
CASSAPTGGGQPQHF
TGTGCCAGCAGCGCACCGACAGGGGGCGGTCAGCCCCAGCATTTT
>TRBJ1-6|TRBV7-8|NA|NA
CASSLGGFTSSSSYNSPLHF
TGTGCCAGCAGCTTAGGAGGTTTTACGTCCTCTAGCTCCTATAATTCACCCCTCCACTTT
>TRBJ1-4|TRBV6-1|NA|few
CASTDSAWNEKLFF
TGTGCCAGCACGGATAGCGCCTGGAATGAAAAACTGTTTTTT
>TRBJ2-7|TRBV20-1|TRBD2|NA
CSASPGLAGGPRLGQYF
TGCAGTGCTAGTCCGGGACTAGCGGGAGGGCCGCGACTGGGGCAGTACTTC
>TRBJ2-1|TRBV10-3|TRBD2|many
CAISLAENNEQFF
TGTGCCATCAGCCTAGCGGAGAACAATGAGCAGTTCTTC